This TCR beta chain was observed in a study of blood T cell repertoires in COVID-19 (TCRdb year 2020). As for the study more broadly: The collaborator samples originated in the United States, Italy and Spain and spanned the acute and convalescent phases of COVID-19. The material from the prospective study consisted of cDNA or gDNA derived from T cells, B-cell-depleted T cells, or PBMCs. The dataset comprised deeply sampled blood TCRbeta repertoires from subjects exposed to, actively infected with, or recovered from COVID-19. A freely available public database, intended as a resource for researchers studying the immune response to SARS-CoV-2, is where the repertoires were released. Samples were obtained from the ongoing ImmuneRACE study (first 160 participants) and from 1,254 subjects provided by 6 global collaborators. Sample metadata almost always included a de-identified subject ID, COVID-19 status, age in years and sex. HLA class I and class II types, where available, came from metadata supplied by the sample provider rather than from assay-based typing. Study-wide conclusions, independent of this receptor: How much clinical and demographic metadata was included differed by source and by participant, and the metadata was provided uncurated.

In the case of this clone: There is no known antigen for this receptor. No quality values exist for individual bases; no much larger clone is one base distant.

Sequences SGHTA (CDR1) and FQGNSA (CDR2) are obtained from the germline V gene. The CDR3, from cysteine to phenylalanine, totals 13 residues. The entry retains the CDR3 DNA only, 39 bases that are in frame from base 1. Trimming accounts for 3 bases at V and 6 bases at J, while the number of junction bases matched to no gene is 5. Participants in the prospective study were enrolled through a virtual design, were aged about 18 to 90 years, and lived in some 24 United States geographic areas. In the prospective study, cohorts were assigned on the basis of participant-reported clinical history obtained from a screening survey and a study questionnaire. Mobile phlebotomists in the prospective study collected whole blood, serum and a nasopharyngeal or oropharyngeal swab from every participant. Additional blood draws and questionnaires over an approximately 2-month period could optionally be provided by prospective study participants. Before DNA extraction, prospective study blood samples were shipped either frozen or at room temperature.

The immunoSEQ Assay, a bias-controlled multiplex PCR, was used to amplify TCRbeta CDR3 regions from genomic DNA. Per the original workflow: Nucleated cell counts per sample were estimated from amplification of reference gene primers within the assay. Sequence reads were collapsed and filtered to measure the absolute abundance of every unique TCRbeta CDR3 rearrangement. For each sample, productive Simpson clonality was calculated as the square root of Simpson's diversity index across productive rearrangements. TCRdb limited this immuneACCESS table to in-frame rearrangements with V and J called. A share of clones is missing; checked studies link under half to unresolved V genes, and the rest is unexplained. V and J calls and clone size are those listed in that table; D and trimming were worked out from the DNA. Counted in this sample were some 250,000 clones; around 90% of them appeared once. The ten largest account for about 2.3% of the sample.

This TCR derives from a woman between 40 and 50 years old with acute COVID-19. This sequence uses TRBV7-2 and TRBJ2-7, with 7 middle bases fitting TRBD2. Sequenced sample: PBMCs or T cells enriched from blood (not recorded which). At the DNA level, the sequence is TGTGCCAGCAGCTTCGGGGGGTATGGCGAGCAGTACTTC. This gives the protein CASSFGGYGEQYF.